The clone carrying this T cell receptor (beta chain) occurred a few times. This entry is derived from a study of identical twins. Via MiXCR, TCRdb re-called the 5' RACE reads, giving one row per CDR3 protein. Of a few hundred thousand distinct CDR3 sequences in the sample, more than 9% were seen once. Donors were all healthy Caucasians. Germline values: CDR1 SQVTM, CDR2 ANQGSEA. CDR3 length: 13 amino acids. Trimming cost V 2 bases and J 4 bases, with 11 bases left between them. The sample was also linked to a second study, of yellow fever vaccine responses in identical twins.

This rearrangement joins TRBV29-1 to TRBJ1-1; D gene unclear. The source is a woman between 18 and 29 years old in good health. Sequenced sample: PBMCs. This CDR3 reads CSVEPWGGTEAFF. The CDR3 region has the DNA TGCAGCGTTGAACCGTGGGGAGGCACTGAAGCTTTCTTT.